The rows below give T cell receptor beta chains drawn from one sample of a study of blood T cell repertoires in COVID-19. Here immunoSEQ multiplex PCR was the method, and the copy in TCRdb shows in-frame clones only, minus some. The sample carries more than 80,000 clones, 87% recorded once. Sequencing was carried out using peripheral blood. These receptors all come from a woman aged 60-75 years with COVID-19, enrolled during active disease. CDR3s include the opening cysteine and the closing phenylalanine or tryptophan. A D gene is named only where the DNA matches it firmly. Expanded clones get a size class; other rows say once, few or many, or leave the size out.

CDR3 length: 16
clone size: NA
V gene: TRBV19
J gene: TRBJ2-7
D gene: NA
CDR3 protein: CASSPRGGGRSYEQYF
CDR3 DNA: TGTGCCAGTAGTCCCCGAGGGGGGGGGCGGTCCTACGAGCAGTACTTC

CDR3 length: 15
clone size: once
V gene: TRBV5-6
J gene: TRBJ2-1
D gene: NA
CDR3 protein: CASSSRLVAYNEQFF
CDR3 DNA: TGTGCCAGCAGCTCTAGACTTGTGGCCTACAATGAGCAGTTCTTC

CDR3 length: 15
clone size: NA
V gene: TRBV10-3
J gene: TRBJ1-4
D gene: NA
CDR3 protein: CAISDSGGRDEKLFF
CDR3 DNA: TGTGCCATCAGTGATTCAGGAGGACGGGATGAAAAACTGTTTTTT

CDR3 length: 14
clone size: NA
V gene: TRBV2
J gene: TRBJ2-7
D gene: TRBD2
CDR3 protein: CASRPGGKTYEQYF
CDR3 DNA: TGTGCCAGCAGGCCCGGGGGGAAAACCTACGAGCAGTACTTC

CDR3 length: 13
clone size: NA
V gene: TRBV2
J gene: TRBJ1-4
D gene: TRBD1
CDR3 protein: CASRGTGLVKLFF
CDR3 DNA: TGTGCCAGCAGGGGGACAGGTTTGGTAAAACTGTTTTTT

CDR3 length: 17
clone size: NA
V gene: TRBV5-8
J gene: TRBJ2-5
D gene: NA
CDR3 protein: CASSLAFGSTRQETQYF
CDR3 DNA: TGTGCCAGCAGCTTGGCCTTTGGGAGTACTCGGCAAGAGACCCAGTACTTC

CDR3 length: 15
clone size: NA
V gene: TRBV7-9
J gene: TRBJ1-6
D gene: TRBD1
CDR3 protein: CASSLETGGNSPLHF
CDR3 DNA: TGTGCCAGCAGCTTAGAGACAGGGGGAAATTCACCCCTCCACTTT

CDR3 length: 14
clone size: NA
V gene: TRBV30
J gene: TRBJ1-2
D gene: NA
CDR3 protein: CAWSQGGIGYGYTF
CDR3 DNA: TGTGCCTGGAGCCAAGGAGGTATTGGGTATGGCTACACCTTC

CDR3 length: 18
clone size: few
V gene: TRBV6-1
J gene: TRBJ2-7
D gene: NA
CDR3 protein: CASSETEIWRGVTYEQYF
CDR3 DNA: TGTGCCAGCAGTGAAACGGAAATATGGCGAGGAGTGACCTACGAGCAGTACTTC

CDR3 length: 16
clone size: once
V gene: TRBV6-2/TRBV6-3
J gene: TRBJ1-5
D gene: NA
CDR3 protein: CASSYAVSVRNQPQHF
CDR3 DNA: TGTGCCAGCAGTTACGCAGTTTCAGTACGCAATCAGCCCCAGCATTTT

CDR3 length: 13
clone size: once
V gene: TRBV6-5
J gene: TRBJ1-4
D gene: NA
CDR3 protein: CASSQGGDEKLFF
CDR3 DNA: TGTGCCAGCAGCCAGGGAGGTGATGAAAAACTGTTTTTT

CDR3 length: 14
clone size: once
V gene: TRBV5-1
J gene: TRBJ1-3
D gene: TRBD1
CDR3 protein: CASSRGTARNTIYF
CDR3 DNA: TGCGCCAGCAGCCGCGGGACAGCTCGAAACACCATATATTTT

CDR3 length: 16
clone size: once
V gene: TRBV7-2
J gene: TRBJ2-3
D gene: NA
CDR3 protein: CASSLSRQISTDTQYF
CDR3 DNA: TGTGCCAGCAGCTTGTCCAGACAGATCAGCACAGATACGCAGTATTTT

CDR3 length: 14
clone size: NA
V gene: TRBV5-4
J gene: TRBJ2-7
D gene: TRBD1
CDR3 protein: CASSFAGQGNEQYF
CDR3 DNA: TGTGCCAGCAGCTTCGCGGGACAGGGGAACGAGCAGTACTTC

CDR3 length: 15
clone size: NA
V gene: TRBV4-1
J gene: TRBJ2-7
D gene: NA
CDR3 protein: CASSRDTVSSYEQYF
CDR3 DNA: TGCGCCAGCAGCCGGGACACAGTAAGCTCCTACGAGCAGTACTTC

CDR3 length: 14
clone size: NA
V gene: TRBV6-5
J gene: TRBJ1-1
D gene: NA
CDR3 protein: CASRTGAGATEAFF
CDR3 DNA: TGTGCCAGCAGAACGGGGGCGGGGGCCACTGAAGCTTTCTTT

CDR3 length: 13
clone size: NA
V gene: TRBV12-3/TRBV12-4
J gene: TRBJ1-2
D gene: TRBD1
CDR3 protein: CASSPGTGGGYTF
CDR3 DNA: TGTGCCAGCAGTCCCGGGACAGGGGGTGGCTACACCTTC

CDR3 length: 15
clone size: NA
V gene: TRBV5-1
J gene: TRBJ2-2
D gene: TRBD2
CDR3 protein: CASSLRGDGTGELFF
CDR3 DNA: TGCGCCAGCAGCCTCCGGGGGGACGGCACCGGGGAGCTGTTTTTT

CDR3 length: 15
clone size: NA
V gene: TRBV11-2
J gene: TRBJ2-7
D gene: TRBD2
CDR3 protein: CASSLGGTSPYEQYF
CDR3 DNA: TGTGCCAGCAGCTTAGGGGGGACTAGCCCCTACGAGCAGTACTTC

CDR3 length: 15
clone size: once
V gene: TRBV27
J gene: TRBJ2-3
D gene: NA
CDR3 protein: CASSLGGASTDTQYF
CDR3 DNA: TGTGCCAGCAGTTTAGGCGGGGCAAGCACAGATACGCAGTATTTT

CDR3 length: 13
clone size: NA
V gene: TRBV7-2
J gene: TRBJ2-5
D gene: NA
CDR3 protein: CASSLGAEETQYF
CDR3 DNA: TGTGCCAGCAGCTTAGGGGCAGAAGAGACCCAGTACTTC

CDR3 length: 13
clone size: NA
V gene: TRBV5-1
J gene: TRBJ2-7
D gene: NA
CDR3 protein: CASSLDRPHEQYF
CDR3 DNA: TGCGCCAGCAGCTTGGACAGACCCCACGAGCAGTACTTC

CDR3 length: 11
clone size: NA
V gene: TRBV2
J gene: TRBJ1-1
D gene: NA
CDR3 protein: CAIGGPAEAFF
CDR3 DNA: TGTGCCATTGGAGGCCCAGCGGAAGCTTTCTTT

CDR3 length: 14
clone size: NA
V gene: TRBV27
J gene: TRBJ1-2
D gene: NA
CDR3 protein: CASRRTTKTIGYTF
CDR3 DNA: TGTGCCAGCAGGCGGACAACGAAAACTATCGGCTACACCTTC

CDR3 length: 14
clone size: once
V gene: TRBV9
J gene: TRBJ2-5
D gene: NA
CDR3 protein: CASSVGTQQETQYF
CDR3 DNA: TGTGCCAGCAGCGTAGGGACACAACAAGAGACCCAGTACTTC

CDR3 length: 14
clone size: NA
V gene: TRBV6-5
J gene: TRBJ1-5
D gene: TRBD1
CDR3 protein: CASSTRQGRQPQHF
CDR3 DNA: TGTGCCAGCAGTACAAGACAGGGGCGACAGCCCCAGCATTTT

CDR3 length: 13
clone size: NA
V gene: TRBV12-3/TRBV12-4
J gene: TRBJ1-5
D gene: NA
CDR3 protein: CASTFYSNQPQHF
CDR3 DNA: TGTGCCAGCACCTTCTATAGCAATCAGCCCCAGCATTTT

CDR3 length: 13
clone size: once
V gene: TRBV4-1
J gene: TRBJ2-7
D gene: NA
CDR3 protein: CASSQTGTYEQYF
CDR3 DNA: TGCGCCAGCAGCCAAACCGGGACCTACGAGCAGTACTTC

CDR3 length: 16
clone size: NA
V gene: TRBV4-1
J gene: TRBJ2-7
D gene: TRBD1
CDR3 protein: CASSQGGQGSSYEQYF
CDR3 DNA: TGCGCCAGCAGCCAAGGAGGACAGGGAAGCTCCTACGAGCAGTACTTC

CDR3 length: 17
clone size: NA
V gene: TRBV7-2
J gene: TRBJ1-2
D gene: TRBD1
CDR3 protein: CASSLVGQRASFHGYTF
CDR3 DNA: TGTGCCAGCAGCTTAGTGGGACAGAGGGCGAGCTTCCATGGCTACACCTTC

CDR3 length: 14
clone size: NA
V gene: TRBV30
J gene: TRBJ2-3
D gene: TRBD2
CDR3 protein: CAWSPLAGGNTQYF
CDR3 DNA: TGTGCCTGGAGTCCACTAGCGGGGGGAAACACGCAGTATTTT

CDR3 length: 15
clone size: NA
V gene: TRBV5-1
J gene: TRBJ2-2
D gene: NA
CDR3 protein: CASSPGASNTGELFF
CDR3 DNA: TGCGCCAGCAGCCCAGGGGCTTCGAACACCGGGGAGCTGTTTTTT

CDR3 length: 15
clone size: few
V gene: TRBV6-4
J gene: TRBJ2-7
D gene: TRBD2
CDR3 protein: CASMPSSGGTYEQYF
CDR3 DNA: TGTGCCAGCATGCCCTCTAGCGGGGGGACCTACGAGCAGTACTTC

CDR3 length: 15
clone size: NA
V gene: TRBV5-1
J gene: TRBJ2-7
D gene: NA
CDR3 protein: CASSKSGRVRYEQYF
CDR3 DNA: TGCGCCAGCAGTAAGTCGGGCAGGGTTCGTTACGAGCAGTACTTC

CDR3 length: 15
clone size: NA
V gene: TRBV5-1
J gene: TRBJ1-4
D gene: TRBD1
CDR3 protein: CASKLTGGPNEKLFF
CDR3 DNA: TGCGCCAGCAAATTGACAGGGGGCCCCAATGAAAAACTGTTTTTT

CDR3 length: 14
clone size: NA
V gene: TRBV13
J gene: TRBJ1-2
D gene: TRBD1
CDR3 protein: CASSEGQDFSGYTF
CDR3 DNA: TGTGCCAGCAGCGAGGGACAGGACTTCTCTGGCTACACCTTC

CDR3 length: 14
clone size: NA
V gene: TRBV10-2
J gene: TRBJ2-2
D gene: TRBD1
CDR3 protein: CASLRGRKTGELFF
CDR3 DNA: TGCGCCAGCCTCAGGGGGAGAAAGACCGGGGAGCTGTTTTTT